A single sample is the source of the 23 T cell receptor beta chains below, sequenced in a study of spatial heterogeneity in lung cancer. As for time point: sample taken at primary tumor resection. For these TCRs, the target antigens are not known. Using its own MiXCR run on the 5' RACE reads, TCRdb lists one record per CDR3 protein. Of under 9,000 distinct CDR3 sequences in the sample, 13% were seen once. Study results and caveats: Tracking of tumor mutation counts was seen in expanded intratumoral alpha and beta TCR counts.

Here the sequenced sample was lung tumor tissue, taken at surgery. The receptors were gathered from a male donor with early-stage non-small cell lung cancer.

Comments on this clonotype: This beta chain represents an off-target read in a library built for alpha chains; its size is of limited meaning. The rearrangement joins TRBV19 to TRBJ2-3, with 8 nucleotides matching TRBD2. The trim removed 3 bases at V and 1 base at J, leaving 9 bases unmatched. Germline CDR1 reads LNHDA; CDR2 reads SQIVND (reference sequence). This CDR3 is 17 amino acids long. CDR3 region: CASSIGTAGGRTDTQYF. The CDR3 DNA reads as TGTGCCAGTAGTATTGGGACGGCGGGGGGCCGCACAGATACGCAGTATTTT.

This clonotype is judged medium-sized. Being off target in a library aimed at alpha chains, this beta chain has a size of little meaning. The chain is built from TRBV24-1 and TRBJ2-1; TRBD1 agrees at 9 bases. The CDR3 totals 14 residues. With 1 base clipped from V and 10 bases from J, the junction kept 4 bases outside the gene matches. Germline V gene sequence: CDR1 KGHDR, CDR2 SFDVKD. CDR3 bases: TGTGCCACCAGTGATTTAACAGGGGGCAAGGAGCAGTTCTTC. Translation gives CATSDLTGGKEQFF.

This clonotype is labeled medium-sized. This beta chain was picked up by a library intended for alpha chains and is off target, so its count carries little meaning. The CDR3 here is CASRRSTGELFF. CDR3 nucleotides: TGTGCCAGCAGGCGTTCCACCGGGGAGCTGTTTTTT. This rearrangement joins TRBV28 to TRBJ2-2; D gene uncertain. Germline V gene lookup returns CDR1 MDHEN and CDR2 SYDVKM. V lost 6 bases and J 4 bases, leaving 6 bases between the germline ends. This CDR3 region has 12 residues. The full variable domain, with the rest looked up from reference TRBV28 and TRBJ2-2, is DVKVTQSSRYLVKRTGEKVFLECVQDMDHENMFWYRQDPGLGLRLIYFSYDVKMKEKGDIPEGYSVSREKKERFSLILESASTNQTSMYLCASRRSTGELFFGEGSRLTVL.

By sample fraction, this clonotype is medium-sized. In a library made to pick up alpha chains, this beta chain is a stray read with a size that means little. This chain uses TRBV7-9 with TRBJ2-7; the match to TRBD2 covers 10 bases. Trimming cost V 5 bases and J 13 bases; bases outside gene matches: 14. Germline V gene sequence: CDR1 SEHNR, CDR2 FQNEAQ (reference sequence). The CDR3 has 14 amino acids. The CDR3 loop is CASSPTYPGTSVYF. CDR3 bases: TGTGCCAGCAGCCCCACCTATCCCGGGACTAGCGTCTACTTC.

In this sample, this clonotype turned up many times. With the library built for alpha chains, this beta chain is off target and its frequency is not meaningful. V gene TRBV11-2 combines with J gene TRBJ2-2; weak D call: TRBD1 (6 bases). This CDR3 spans 15 amino acids. Trimming shortened V by 6 bases and J by 0 bases, and 11 bases separated the two germline ends. Germline V lookup: CDR1 SGHAT, CDR2 FQNNGV. DNA of the CDR3: TGTGCCAGCAGTCACAGGGTCGCGAACACCGGGGAGCTGTTTTTT. Residues: CASSHRVANTGELFF.

This clonotype is deemed medium-sized. Found in a library prepared for alpha chains, this beta chain is an off-target read, and its abundance has little meaning. The CDR3 reads CASSPSARANEKLFF. The CDR3 bases are TGTGCCAGCTCACCGTCTGCAAGGGCTAATGAAAAACTGTTTTTT. This chain joins TRBV18 and TRBJ1-4; unclear D gene. CDR1 is KGHSH and CDR2 is LQKENI in the germline V gene. Trimming stripped 3 bases from V and 3 bases from J, with 11 bases between. The CDR3 covers 15 residues. Full variable domain (rest looked up from reference TRBV18 and TRBJ1-4): NAGVMQNPRHLVRRRGQEARLRCSPMKGHSHVYWYRQLPEEGLKFMVYLQKENIIDESGMPKERFSAEFPKEGPSILRIQQVVRGDSAAYFCASSPSARANEKLFFGSGTQLSVL.

This clonotype has at least ten counts. This beta chain is a stray sequence in a library constructed for alpha chains; its clone size is not meaningful. The V call is TRBV5-1, the J call TRBJ2-7; TRBD1 matches 7 bases. Germline values: CDR1 SGHRS, CDR2 YFSETQ. The J segment lost 11 bases and the V segment lost 0 bases, leaving 11 bases of the junction unmatched. This CDR3 has 14 residues. The CDR3 sequence: CASSLGQGEKMKYF. DNA of the CDR3: TGCGCCAGCAGCTTGGGGCAGGGGGAAAAAATGAAGTACTTC.

Details on this clonotype: This beta chain appears as a stray read in a library generated for alpha chains; its size is not informative. The rearrangement uses TRBV24-1 and TRBJ1-2, with D uncertain. Germline CDR1 is KGHDR and CDR2 is SFDVKD. The CDR3 covers 14 residues. V dropped 1 base and J dropped 4 bases, with 9 bases sitting between them. The CDR3 reads CATSDFTRTYGYTF. As DNA, the CDR3 is TGTGCCACCAGTGATTTTACCAGGACCTATGGCTACACCTTC.

The table lists this clonotype with many counts. This beta chain slipped into a library made for alpha chains as a stray read, so its size is not meaningful. The chain is built from TRBV7-2 and TRBJ1-2; TRBD1 is a possible D gene (6 bases). CDR3 size: 13 residues. Germline-derived CDR1 and CDR2 are SGHTA and FQGNSA. V shed 1 base and J shed 5 bases, with 8 bases lying between them. The CDR3 coding sequence is TGTGCCAGCAGCTTAGACAGGGATTATGGCTACACCTTC. Translation gives CASSLDRDYGYTF. Full variable domain (missing parts from reference TRBV7-2 and TRBJ1-2): GAGVSQSPSNKVTEKGKDVELRCDPISGHTALYWYRQSLGQGLEFLIYFQGNSAPDKSGLPSDRFSAERTGGSVSTLTIQRTQQEDSAVYLCASSLDRDYGYTFGSGTRLTVV.

The table lists this clonotype with many counts. This beta chain turned up in a library designed for alpha chains; as an off-target read, its abundance says little. V and J are TRBV11-3 and TRBJ2-2; possible D gene TRBD2, 6 bases. CDR3 size: 15 residues. Germline CDR1 SGHNT, CDR2 YENEEA. V was trimmed by 0 bases and J by 6 bases, leaving 11 bases between them. DNA for the CDR3: TGTGCCAGCAGCTTAGACGGGGGTTCCTCCGGGGAGCTGTTTTTT. Its translation is CASSLDGGSSGELFF.

This clonotype is labeled medium-sized. This beta chain was picked up by a library intended for alpha chains and is off target, so its count carries little meaning. The rearrangement joins TRBV14 to TRBJ1-2; 7 nucleotides align to TRBD1. This CDR3 region has 13 residues. With 6 bases clipped from V and 7 bases from J, the junction kept 8 bases outside the gene matches. The V gene's germline CDR1 is SGHDN and CDR2 FVKESK. CDR3 coding DNA: TGTGCCAGCAGGAGAGGGGGCGGAAGTGGCTACACCTTC. This codes for CASRRGGGSGYTF.

Ten or more counts support this clonotype. Because the library targeted alpha chains, this beta chain is an off-target read whose size means little. The J gene is TRBJ1-3, the V gene TRBV12-3 or TRBV12-4; 8 bases match TRBD1. V lost 4 bases to trimming and J lost 0 bases; unmatched junction nucleotides: 11. The CDR3 contains 18 residues. As DNA, the CDR3 is TGTGCCAGCAGTTCGACAGGGGCCTTCGCGGTCTCTGGAAACACCATATATTTT. This encodes CASSSTGAFAVSGNTIYF.

There are many counts of this clonotype. Within a library made for alpha chains, this beta chain is off target, and its count is uninformative. The chain joins TRBV7-9 to TRBJ1-5; D is perhaps TRBD1 (6 bases). The CDR3 spans 15 residues. Trimming left V 1 base short and J 7 bases short, with 14 bases between. Germline V lookup: CDR1 SEHNR, CDR2 FQNEAQ (reference sequence). CDR3 sequence reads: CASSLGGGPGQPQHF. The CDR3 DNA sequence: TGTGCCAGCAGCTTAGGTGGGGGCCCGGGGCAGCCCCAGCATTTT.

This clonotype has at least ten counts. For a library built for alpha chains, this beta chain is a stray read; little rests on its size. The V gene is TRBV27, the J gene TRBJ2-3; D may be TRBD2 (6 bases). Germline V CDR1 and CDR2: MNHEY, SMNVEV (reference sequence). Trimming removed 7 bases at V and 2 bases at J, with 10 bases between. This CDR3 is 13 amino acids long. The CDR3 spells CASKRGSTDTQYF. CDR3 nucleotide sequence: TGTGCCAGCAAACGGGGGTCCACAGATACGCAGTATTTT.

With respect to this clonotype: In a library made to pick up alpha chains, this beta chain is a stray read with a size that means little. This CDR3 is CASSLTDRGTAYEQYF. CDR3 sequence (DNA): TGCGCCAGCAGCTTGACTGACAGGGGAACTGCCTACGAGCAGTACTTC. The chain is built from TRBV5-1 and TRBJ2-7; 8 nucleotides agree with TRBD1. CDR1 SGHRS and CDR2 YFSETQ come from the germline V gene. The trim removed 1 base at V and 2 bases at J, leaving 8 bases unmatched. The CDR3 runs to 16 residues. Supplemented by reference TRBV5-1 and TRBJ2-7, the full variable domain reads KAGVTQTPRYLIKTRGQQVTLSCSPISGHRSVSWYQQTPGQGLQFLFEYFSETQRNKGNFPGRFSGRQFSNSRSEMNVSTLELGDSALYLCASSLTDRGTAYEQYFGPGTRLTVT.

This clonotype was recorded at least ten times. This beta chain lies outside the target of a library built for alpha chains; its clone size means little. The chain uses TRBV20-1 and TRBJ1-5; 7 bases match TRBD1. Germline V CDR1 and CDR2: DFQATT, SNEGSKA (reference sequence). This CDR3 comprises 15 residues. The ends lost 1 base at V and 4 bases at J; junction bases unmatched: 7. CDR3: CSARVSRGVNQPQHF. The CDR3 nucleotides read TGCAGTGCTAGAGTAAGCAGGGGGGTTAATCAGCCCCAGCATTTT.

By frequency in the sample, this clonotype is medium-sized. Because this beta chain is a stray read in a library intended to capture alpha chains, its abundance should not be given much weight. The V and J genes are TRBV6-1 and TRBJ2-6; TRBD1 matches at 12 bases. Losses at the gene ends were 8 bases for V and 0 bases for J; bases not matched to a gene: 8. The CDR3 contains 18 residues. Germline assignment: CDR1 MNHNS and CDR2 SASEGT. For the CDR3, the DNA is TGTGCCAGCGTCGCCGGGACAGGGGGCCTCTCTGGGGCCAACGTCCTGACTTTC. As protein: CASVAGTGGLSGANVLTF.

Judged by abundance, this clonotype is medium-sized. Within a library made for alpha chains, this beta chain is off target, and its count is uninformative. This rearrangement joins TRBV6-5 to TRBJ2-1; 8 bases map to TRBD2. This CDR3 is built from 15 residues. CDR1 and CDR2 from the germline V gene are MNHEY and SVGAGI. J gave up 8 bases and V 2 bases, and 8 bases lay outside the gene matches. CDR3 amino acids: CASSYRSGSGDEQFF. The CDR3 nucleotides read TGTGCCAGCAGTTACCGAAGCGGGAGCGGCGATGAGCAGTTCTTC.

This clonotype was recorded many times. The size of this beta chain means little, since it is a stray read in a library made for alpha chains. The V call is TRBV20-1, the J call TRBJ1-5, with D possibly being TRBD1 (5 bases). V lost 6 bases, J lost 0 bases, and 9 bases lay in between. CDR1 is DFQATT and CDR2 is SNEGSKA in the germline V gene (reference sequence). The CDR3 runs 13 residues. The CDR3 loop reads CSARDVSNQPQHF. CDR3 DNA: TGCAGTGCCCGGGACGTTAGCAATCAGCCCCAGCATTTT.

By share of the sample, this clonotype is medium-sized (0.01 to 0.1%). This beta chain slipped into a library made for alpha chains as a stray read, so its size is not meaningful. This sequence joins TRBV5-1 and TRBJ2-3; D is unclear. Trimming pared 4 bases from V and 2 bases from J, leaving 11 bases between. The germline gives CDR1 SGHRS, CDR2 YFSETQ. The CDR3 runs to 14 residues. The CDR3 is CASSNGLLTDTQYF. The CDR3 DNA follows: TGCGCCAGCAGCAATGGTCTGCTCACAGATACGCAGTATTTT.

The table lists this clonotype with many counts. This beta chain is an unintended read in a library built for alpha chains; its size means little. V gene TRBV5-1 combines with J gene TRBJ2-7; D is undetermined. The ends were cut back, 4 bases at V and 5 bases at J, with 16 bases in the middle. Germline CDR1 is SGHRS and CDR2 is YFSETQ. This CDR3 comprises 14 residues. The CDR3 DNA reads TGCGCCAGCAGCGTCGACTCCAAGTACCACGAGCAGTACTTC. This gives the protein CASSVDSKYHEQYF.

The sample holds many counts of this clonotype. Being off target in a library aimed at alpha chains, this beta chain has a size of little meaning. The rearrangement joins TRBV27 to TRBJ2-6, with TRBD1 identical over 8 bases. From germline, CDR1 is MNHEY and CDR2 SMNVEV (reference sequence). The junction had 9 bases not matched to a gene; V was cut back by 5 bases and J by 0 bases. The CDR3 is made up of 18 amino acids. The CDR3 sequence: CASSAPGQAISGANVLTF. CDR3 nucleotide sequence: TGTGCCAGCAGTGCCCCGGGACAGGCCATCTCTGGGGCCAACGTCCTGACTTTC.

This clonotype is medium-sized within its sample. This beta chain turned up in a library designed for alpha chains; as an off-target read, its abundance says little. DNA of the CDR3: TGTGCCAGCAGTTACTCCCGGACGGGGAATTCACCCCTCCACTTT. Its translation: CASSYSRTGNSPLHF. The genes are TRBV6-5 and TRBJ1-6; no definite D call. V was clipped by 0 bases and J by 7 bases, with 10 bases between them. This CDR3 region has 15 residues. In germline, CDR1 is MNHEY, CDR2 SVGAGI.